This T cell receptor (beta chain) was retrieved from a study of blood T cell repertoires in COVID-19. This clone showed up just once. Germline V gene data show CDR1 as SNHLY and CDR2 as FYNNEI. Unmatched junction bases numbered 7, after V lost 8 bases and J lost 7 bases. The CDR3 totals 13 residues. Assay used: immunoSEQ multiplex PCR; TCRdb lists only in-frame clones, some missing. The repertoire holds roughly 250,000 clones, with nearly 90% as singletons. Sequencing input: peripheral blood. The V gene is TRBV2, the J gene TRBJ2-5, with 10 bases identical to TRBD2. This clonotype was sampled from a woman in her thirties or forties who had recovered from COVID-19. The CDR3, as DNA: TGTGCCAGCGTAGGGACTAGCGAAGGGACCCAGTACTTC. Protein sequence: CASVGTSEGTQYF.